These T cell receptor beta chains were read from a single sample in a study of blood T cells in healthy people across ages. TCRdb re-called the 5' RACE reads with MiXCR, one entry per CDR3 protein. The data contain about 1.7 million distinct CDR3 sequences, approximately 30% of them seen just once; the ten biggest clones take up around 7.7%. Sequencing was done on a sample of blood. Receptors originate from a woman in her 30s in good health. The CDR3 runs from the conserved cysteine through the conserved F or W. D genes are given only for firm matches. The size field is filled for only some rows; it gives once, few, many or a size class.

cdr3_nt cdr3_aa j_call clone_size v_call d_call
TGTGCCAGCAGTTTCCAAACTGCCCGACAGGGCAGCAATCAGCCCCAGCATTTT CASSFQTARQGSNQPQHF TRBJ1-5 once TRBV28 TRBD1
TGTGCCAGCTTTTCAAGGACGGCCGGCGGCTACACCTTC CASFSRTAGGYTF TRBJ1-2 few TRBV18 -
TGCAGTGCTAGCCTAACCTCGGGGGGGTCCTACAATGAGCAGTTCTTC CSASLTSGGSYNEQFF TRBJ2-1 once TRBV20-1 TRBD2
TGTGCCAGCAGACCACGGCGGACAGGGCCAACTAATGAAAAACTGTTTTTT CASRPRRTGPTNEKLFF TRBJ1-4 few TRBV12-3/TRBV12-4 TRBD1
TGTGCCAGCAGCTTTCGGGGGGAGGGAGATACGCAGTATTTT CASSFRGEGDTQYF TRBJ2-3 - TRBV7-3 TRBD2
TGTGCCAGCAGCTTGTATTCTGCTGATACGCAGTATTTT CASSLYSADTQYF TRBJ2-3 few TRBV7-9 -
TGTGCCAGCAGGCCCCCGGAACAGGGTCGAGCTTTCTTT CASRPPEQGRAFF TRBJ1-1 - TRBV6-5 -
TGCGCCAGCAGCTTGGGGGGACAGGGATACATTACCTACAATGAGCAGTTCTTC CASSLGGQGYITYNEQFF TRBJ2-1 - TRBV5-1 TRBD1
TGTGCCAGCAGTTACTCAGGGCCGGGAGGAGGCTACGAGCAGTACTTC CASSYSGPGGGYEQYF TRBJ2-7 - TRBV6-6 TRBD2
TGCAGTGCTAGAGATGCAAGCGGGGAGGCAGATACGCAGTATTTT CSARDASGEADTQYF TRBJ2-3 - TRBV20-1 TRBD2
TGTGCCAGCAGCCAGCTTCGGGGGGGGATGTACCAAGAGACCCAGTACTTC CASSQLRGGMYQETQYF TRBJ2-5 once TRBV14 TRBD2
TGTGCCAGCAGACAGGTCAATGAAAAACTGTTTTTT CASRQVNEKLFF TRBJ1-4 many TRBV12-3/TRBV12-4 -
TGTGCCAGCAGCCAGGGACAGGTCGTCTACGAGCAGTACTTC CASSQGQVVYEQYF TRBJ2-7 - TRBV3-1 TRBD1
TGTGCCAGCAGCCAAGAGCAGGGGGGCATGAATGAGCAGTTCTTC CASSQEQGGMNEQFF TRBJ2-1 few TRBV3-1 -
TGTGCCGGCAGCATGACTGGGATCTACGAGCAGTACTTC CAGSMTGIYEQYF TRBJ2-7 - TRBV27 -
TGCGCCAGCTCGGGACTAGCGAACTCCTACAATGAGCAGTACTTC CASSGLANSYNEQYF TRBJ2-7 - TRBV5-1 TRBD2
TGCGCCAGCAGCTACCTAGCAGGGGCAATGTTTAATGAAAAACTGTTTTTT CASSYLAGAMFNEKLFF TRBJ1-4 few TRBV4-1 -
TGCAGTGCTATAATCTCGGGACTAGCGGCAGATACGCAGTATTTT CSAIISGLAADTQYF TRBJ2-3 few TRBV20-1 TRBD2
TGTGCCAGCAGCGTTCGGACAGGGGTAGGCGAGCAGTACTTC CASSVRTGVGEQYF TRBJ2-7 many TRBV9 TRBD1
TGTGCCAGCAGATACGGACGGGCAGGACCTGAAGCTTTCTTT CASRYGRAGPEAFF TRBJ1-1 few TRBV27 -
TGTGCCAGCAGCTTACGGGGCGGACAGGGTAATATCTACGAGCAGTACTTC CASSLRGGQGNIYEQYF TRBJ2-7 few TRBV7-2 TRBD1
TGTGCCATCAAGGACAGGGAGGATCAGCCCCAGCATTTT CAIKDREDQPQHF TRBJ1-5 many TRBV10-3 TRBD1
TGTGCCAGCAGTGCGGCGGGAGCGATCGGGGAGCAGTACTTC CASSAAGAIGEQYF TRBJ2-7 many TRBV27 TRBD2
TGTGCCAGCAGCTTCGGACCGCCGGGCTCCTACGAGCAGTACTTC CASSFGPPGSYEQYF TRBJ2-7 many TRBV14 -
TGCAGCTGCTCTAGTCCTACGCTACGGGAGCTGTTTTTT CSCSSPTLRELFF TRBJ2-2 few TRBV29-1 -
TGTGCCTGGAGCCCCGTGGTGAGCGAGCAGTTCTTC CAWSPVVSEQFF TRBJ2-1 few TRBV30 -
TGCAGTGCTAGGGGACAGGGGAATAATAGGAGCACTGAAGCTTTCTTT CSARGQGNNRSTEAFF TRBJ1-1 once TRBV20-1 TRBD1
TGTGCCACCGGAGGGACAGGGGGCGGGAATGAGCAGTTCTTC CATGGTGGGNEQFF TRBJ2-1 - TRBV10-3 TRBD1
TGCGGGATACAGGACAGGGTCTATGGCTACACCTTC CGIQDRVYGYTF TRBJ1-2 - TRBV29-1 TRBD1
TGTGCCAGCAGTTTAGGAGGGTCCCTCTACGAGCAGTACTTC CASSLGGSLYEQYF TRBJ2-7 many TRBV28 -
TGTGCCAGCTCACCTTCCCAGGATCAGCCCCAGCATTTT CASSPSQDQPQHF TRBJ1-5 many TRBV18 -
TGCGCCAGCAGTGAGTCGAACAGGGAGGAGACCCAGTACTTC CASSESNREETQYF TRBJ2-5 many TRBV10-2 -
TGTGCCAGCAGGCGAAGAGAGACCCAGTACTTC CASRRRETQYF TRBJ2-5 many TRBV28 -
TGTGCCAGCAGGCTCTCTACCTGGAACACTGAAGCTTTCTTT CASRLSTWNTEAFF TRBJ1-1 - TRBV12-3/TRBV12-4 -
TGCACCAGCAGCCAACTAGCGGGGGGCCAACAAGAGACCCAGTACTTC CTSSQLAGGQQETQYF TRBJ2-5 - TRBV5-1 TRBD2
TGCAGTGCTAGTGAATCCCTCACAGATACGCAGTATTTT CSASESLTDTQYF TRBJ2-3 - TRBV20-1 -
TGTGCCAGTAGTATCCTCCCTCCCGGACAGGGGGAGGGAGCCCAGCATTTT CASSILPPGQGEGAQHF TRBJ1-5 few TRBV19 TRBD1
TGCAGTGCTCTGACAGGGGGCCGGTCCTACAATGAGCAGTTCTTC CSALTGGRSYNEQFF TRBJ2-1 many TRBV20-1 TRBD1
TGTGCCAGCAGCTTAGAAGGTCCTCTGTTTTTT CASSLEGPLFF TRBJ1-4 - TRBV7-2 -
TGCAGCGTTCTGAGCGGGGGGGCAAATGAGCAGTTCTTC CSVLSGGANEQFF TRBJ2-1 many TRBV29-1 TRBD2
TGTGCCAGCGGTATACAGGTAACAACTGAAGCTTTCTTT CASGIQVTTEAFF TRBJ1-1 few TRBV6-2/TRBV6-3 -
TGTGCCAGCAGCCATCGACTAGCGGGGCGATCTGGGGCCAACGTCCTGACTTTC CASSHRLAGRSGANVLTF TRBJ2-6 - TRBV7-2 TRBD2
TGTGCCAGCAGCTTTCGGACAGTCGGGGCCTACAATGAGCAGTTCTTC CASSFRTVGAYNEQFF TRBJ2-1 many TRBV7-8 -
TGCAGTGCTTTGGGACTAGCTCGGACAGATACGCAGTATTTT CSALGLARTDTQYF TRBJ2-3 few TRBV20-1 TRBD2
TGCGCCAGCAGCCCGGAGACTAGCGGGAGCTCCTACGAGCAGTACTTC CASSPETSGSSYEQYF TRBJ2-7 - TRBV4-3 TRBD2
TGTGCCAGCACCACCACTGCCGGGGCACTTTACACAGATACGCAGTATTTT CASTTTAGALYTDTQYF TRBJ2-3 - TRBV6-1 -
TGTGCCAGCAGTGAACCGGACAGACAACTGAACACCGGGGAGCTGTTTTTT CASSEPDRQLNTGELFF TRBJ2-2 - TRBV2 -
TGTGCCAGCAGCGTACAGGGGTCCTTTGGAAACACCATATATTTT CASSVQGSFGNTIYF TRBJ1-3 - TRBV9 -